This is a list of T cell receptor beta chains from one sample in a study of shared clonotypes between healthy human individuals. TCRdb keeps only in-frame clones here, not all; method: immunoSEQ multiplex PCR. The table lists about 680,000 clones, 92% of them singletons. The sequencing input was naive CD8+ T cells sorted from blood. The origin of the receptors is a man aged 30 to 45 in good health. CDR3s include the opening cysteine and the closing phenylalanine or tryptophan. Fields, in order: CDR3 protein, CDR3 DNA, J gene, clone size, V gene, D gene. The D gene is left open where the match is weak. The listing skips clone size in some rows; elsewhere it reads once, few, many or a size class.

cdr3_aa: CASSLAGAPSTDTQYF; cdr3_nt: TGTGCCAGCAGCTTAGCGGGGGCCCCTAGCACAGATACGCAGTATTTT; j_call: TRBJ2-3; clone_size: NA; v_call: TRBV7-6; d_call: NA
cdr3_aa: CASSLVGATVSWEQYF; cdr3_nt: TGTGCCAGCAGCTTAGTGGGGGCCACCGTTTCATGGGAGCAGTACTTC; j_call: TRBJ2-7; clone_size: NA; v_call: TRBV7-9; d_call: NA
cdr3_aa: CASSVTGHNEQFF; cdr3_nt: TGCGCCAGCAGTGTGACAGGACACAATGAGCAGTTCTTC; j_call: TRBJ2-1; clone_size: once; v_call: TRBV10-2; d_call: NA
cdr3_aa: CASSERASGAYEQYF; cdr3_nt: TGCGCCAGCAGTGAGCGGGCTAGCGGGGCCTACGAGCAGTACTTC; j_call: TRBJ2-7; clone_size: NA; v_call: TRBV10-1; d_call: TRBD2
cdr3_aa: CASSPMVDYEQYF; cdr3_nt: TGTGCCAGCAGCCCTATGGTGGATTACGAGCAGTACTTC; j_call: TRBJ2-7; clone_size: NA; v_call: TRBV11-2; d_call: NA
cdr3_aa: CASSRTDMNTEAFF; cdr3_nt: TGTGCCAGCAGCCGAACTGATATGAACACTGAAGCTTTCTTT; j_call: TRBJ1-1; clone_size: once; v_call: TRBV7-9; d_call: NA
cdr3_aa: CSVHPGQGLEQYF; cdr3_nt: TGCAGCGTGCACCCGGGACAGGGGTTAGAGCAGTACTTC; j_call: TRBJ2-7; clone_size: NA; v_call: TRBV29-1; d_call: TRBD1
cdr3_aa: CASSPGETQYF; cdr3_nt: TGTGCCAGCAGCCCAGGGGAGACCCAGTACTTC; j_call: TRBJ2-5; clone_size: NA; v_call: TRBV7-9; d_call: NA
cdr3_aa: CASSLMRGRIHEQYF; cdr3_nt: TGTGCCAGCAGTTTAATGAGGGGGCGAATCCACGAGCAGTACTTC; j_call: TRBJ2-7; clone_size: NA; v_call: TRBV28; d_call: TRBD1
cdr3_aa: CASSILGASDEQYF; cdr3_nt: TGTGCCAGTAGTATCCTGGGGGCAAGCGACGAGCAGTACTTC; j_call: TRBJ2-7; clone_size: NA; v_call: TRBV19; d_call: NA
cdr3_aa: CASSDGPGRSYEQYF; cdr3_nt: TGTGCCAGCAGTGATGGTCCAGGGAGATCCTACGAGCAGTACTTC; j_call: TRBJ2-7; clone_size: NA; v_call: TRBV6-1; d_call: NA
cdr3_aa: CASSDQGSNEKLFF; cdr3_nt: TGTGCCAGCAGTGACCAGGGATCTAATGAAAAACTGTTTTTT; j_call: TRBJ1-4; clone_size: NA; v_call: TRBV2; d_call: NA
cdr3_aa: CASSEARDRGNEQFF; cdr3_nt: TGTGCCAGCAGTGAAGCGAGGGACAGGGGAAACGAGCAGTTCTTC; j_call: TRBJ2-1; clone_size: NA; v_call: TRBV2; d_call: TRBD1
cdr3_aa: CASSRWTSGRFSYNEQFF; cdr3_nt: TGCGCCAGCAGCAGATGGACTAGCGGGAGGTTTAGCTACAATGAGCAGTTCTTC; j_call: TRBJ2-1; clone_size: once; v_call: TRBV5-1; d_call: TRBD2
cdr3_aa: CASSLLEASGRTDTQYF; cdr3_nt: TGTGCCAGCAGTTTATTAGAGGCTAGCGGGAGAACAGATACGCAGTATTTT; j_call: TRBJ2-3; clone_size: NA; v_call: TRBV27; d_call: TRBD2
cdr3_aa: CASSSTGTGIETQYF; cdr3_nt: TGTGCCAGCAGTTCGACCGGGACAGGGATTGAGACCCAGTACTTC; j_call: TRBJ2-5; clone_size: NA; v_call: TRBV28; d_call: TRBD1
cdr3_aa: CASSQTGTGGWEQYF; cdr3_nt: TGCGCCAGCAGCCAGACCGGGACAGGGGGGTGGGAGCAGTACTTC; j_call: TRBJ2-7; clone_size: few; v_call: TRBV4-1; d_call: TRBD1
cdr3_aa: CASSDLSGFSYNEQFF; cdr3_nt: TGTGCCAGCAGTGATTTATCGGGATTCTCCTACAATGAGCAGTTCTTC; j_call: TRBJ2-1; clone_size: once; v_call: TRBV2; d_call: NA
cdr3_aa: CASSVEGRVQDEQFF; cdr3_nt: TGTGCCAGCAGCGTAGAGGGCAGGGTCCAGGATGAGCAGTTCTTC; j_call: TRBJ2-1; clone_size: NA; v_call: TRBV9; d_call: NA
cdr3_aa: CASSLVAGVGETQYF; cdr3_nt: TGTGCCAGCAGTTTAGTCGCGGGAGTCGGGGAGACCCAGTACTTC; j_call: TRBJ2-5; clone_size: NA; v_call: TRBV27; d_call: TRBD2
cdr3_aa: CASSAPGQTYEQYF; cdr3_nt: TGTGCCAGCAGCGCGCCGGGACAAACTTACGAGCAGTACTTC; j_call: TRBJ2-7; clone_size: NA; v_call: TRBV9; d_call: NA
cdr3_aa: CASTTSGARVHEQFF; cdr3_nt: TGTGCCAGCACGACTAGCGGAGCGAGGGTCCATGAGCAGTTCTTC; j_call: TRBJ2-1; clone_size: NA; v_call: TRBV7-6; d_call: TRBD2
cdr3_aa: CASSGGTASRGELFF; cdr3_nt: TGTGCCAGCAGCGGAGGGACAGCTAGCCGTGGGGAGCTGTTTTTT; j_call: TRBJ2-2; clone_size: NA; v_call: TRBV5-5; d_call: NA
cdr3_aa: CASSDDRAYPDEQYF; cdr3_nt: TGTGCCAGCAGCGACGACAGGGCCTACCCTGACGAGCAGTACTTC; j_call: TRBJ2-7; clone_size: NA; v_call: TRBV7-9; d_call: TRBD1
cdr3_aa: CASSGRALGEQFF; cdr3_nt: TGTGCTTCGAGCGGGAGAGCCCTTGGTGAGCAGTTCTTC; j_call: TRBJ2-1; clone_size: NA; v_call: TRBV11-2; d_call: TRBD2
cdr3_aa: CASSYGRSSGAVNEQFF; cdr3_nt: TGTGCCAGCAGCTACGGTAGGTCTTCGGGAGCGGTCAATGAGCAGTTCTTC; j_call: TRBJ2-1; clone_size: NA; v_call: TRBV7-9; d_call: NA
cdr3_aa: CASSDAPQGEAFF; cdr3_nt: TGTGCCAGCAGTGACGCCCCCCAAGGGGAAGCTTTCTTT; j_call: TRBJ1-1; clone_size: NA; v_call: TRBV6-4; d_call: NA
cdr3_aa: CASSLPGTGYGYTF; cdr3_nt: TGTGCCAGCTCACTACCCGGGACAGGGTATGGCTACACCTTC; j_call: TRBJ1-2; clone_size: NA; v_call: TRBV18; d_call: TRBD1
cdr3_aa: CASTPGGFQETQYF; cdr3_nt: TGTGCCAGCACCCCAGGGGGGTTCCAAGAGACCCAGTACTTC; j_call: TRBJ2-5; clone_size: once; v_call: TRBV9; d_call: NA
cdr3_aa: CASSLGDRGSYNEQFF; cdr3_nt: TGCGCCAGCAGCTTGGGGGACAGGGGGTCCTACAATGAGCAGTTCTTC; j_call: TRBJ2-1; clone_size: NA; v_call: TRBV5-1; d_call: TRBD1
cdr3_aa: CASSSKHVYEQYF; cdr3_nt: TGTGCCAGCAGCTCGAAACACGTCTACGAGCAGTACTTC; j_call: TRBJ2-7; clone_size: once; v_call: TRBV7-9; d_call: NA
cdr3_aa: CASSLDSYSNQPQHF; cdr3_nt: TGTGCCAGCAGCTTAGACAGCTATAGCAATCAGCCCCAGCATTTT; j_call: TRBJ1-5; clone_size: NA; v_call: TRBV7-6; d_call: NA
cdr3_aa: CASSPDISGYEQYF; cdr3_nt: TGTGCCAGCTCACCCGACATCTCAGGTTACGAGCAGTACTTC; j_call: TRBJ2-7; clone_size: NA; v_call: TRBV18; d_call: NA
cdr3_aa: CASSLSPGGSEQYF; cdr3_nt: TGTGCCAGCAGCTTAAGCCCAGGGGGGTCCGAGCAGTACTTC; j_call: TRBJ2-7; clone_size: NA; v_call: TRBV7-9; d_call: NA
cdr3_aa: CVSRGYNEQFF; cdr3_nt: TGTGTAAGCAGGGGGTACAATGAGCAGTTCTTC; j_call: TRBJ2-1; clone_size: NA; v_call: TRBV19; d_call: TRBD1
cdr3_aa: CASSFDRFNQPQHF; cdr3_nt: TGTGCCAGCAGTTTTGACAGGTTCAATCAGCCCCAGCATTTT; j_call: TRBJ1-5; clone_size: few; v_call: TRBV27; d_call: NA
cdr3_aa: CASSPPAGLARNNEQFF; cdr3_nt: TGTGCCAGCTCACCCCCCGCAGGACTAGCGAGAAACAATGAGCAGTTCTTC; j_call: TRBJ2-1; clone_size: NA; v_call: TRBV18; d_call: TRBD2
cdr3_aa: CASSANRGYNEQFF; cdr3_nt: TGTGCCAGCAGCGCGAACAGGGGCTACAATGAGCAGTTCTTC; j_call: TRBJ2-1; clone_size: NA; v_call: TRBV9; d_call: TRBD1
cdr3_aa: CASSQESSGRRDIQYF; cdr3_nt: TGCGCCAGCAGCCAAGAGAGTAGCGGGAGGCGGGACATTCAGTACTTC; j_call: TRBJ2-4; clone_size: NA; v_call: TRBV4-1; d_call: TRBD2
cdr3_aa: CASSEDYSNQPQHF; cdr3_nt: TGTGCCAGCAGTGAAGATTATAGCAATCAGCCCCAGCATTTT; j_call: TRBJ1-5; clone_size: NA; v_call: TRBV6-1; d_call: NA
cdr3_aa: CASSQNRLTPQETQYF; cdr3_nt: TGTGCCAGCAGCCAAAACCGACTAACCCCCCAAGAGACCCAGTACTTC; j_call: TRBJ2-5; clone_size: NA; v_call: TRBV7-9; d_call: NA
cdr3_aa: CASSIDRWTGEADTQYF; cdr3_nt: TGTGCCAGTAGTATAGATCGCTGGACAGGGGAGGCAGATACGCAGTATTTT; j_call: TRBJ2-3; clone_size: NA; v_call: TRBV19; d_call: TRBD1
cdr3_aa: CASSLIEGMSTEAFF; cdr3_nt: TGCGCCAGCAGCTTGATTGAGGGTATGAGCACTGAAGCTTTCTTT; j_call: TRBJ1-1; clone_size: NA; v_call: TRBV5-1; d_call: NA
cdr3_aa: CASSIRRETQYF; cdr3_nt: TGTGCCAGCAGCATCAGACGGGAGACCCAGTACTTC; j_call: TRBJ2-5; clone_size: NA; v_call: TRBV7-9; d_call: NA
cdr3_aa: CASSNRETDTQYF; cdr3_nt: TGTGCCAGTAGTAACAGGGAAACGGATACGCAGTATTTT; j_call: TRBJ2-3; clone_size: NA; v_call: TRBV19; d_call: NA
cdr3_aa: CASRNGVSNQPQHF; cdr3_nt: TGCGCCAGCAGAAACGGGGTAAGCAATCAGCCCCAGCATTTT; j_call: TRBJ1-5; clone_size: NA; v_call: TRBV5-1; d_call: NA
cdr3_aa: CASSLYTGTSLSDTQYF; cdr3_nt: TGTGCCAGCAGTTTATACACCGGGACTAGCTTGTCAGATACGCAGTATTTT; j_call: TRBJ2-3; clone_size: NA; v_call: TRBV28; d_call: TRBD2
cdr3_aa: CASPGANYEQYF; cdr3_nt: TGTGCCAGCCCGGGAGCGAACTACGAGCAGTACTTC; j_call: TRBJ2-7; clone_size: few; v_call: TRBV6-1; d_call: NA
cdr3_aa: CASSFGGSGYGYTF; cdr3_nt: TGTGCCAGCAGTTTTGGGGGCTCGGGCTATGGCTACACCTTC; j_call: TRBJ1-2; clone_size: NA; v_call: TRBV27; d_call: NA
cdr3_aa: CASRLTGHTSYRDNNEQFF; cdr3_nt: TGTGCAAGTCGCTTAACGGGACACACTTCTTACCGAGATAACAATGAGCAGTTCTTC; j_call: TRBJ2-1; clone_size: NA; v_call: TRBV12-2; d_call: NA
cdr3_aa: CASSVLAPNTGELFF; cdr3_nt: TGTGCCAGCAGCGTCCTGGCCCCGAACACCGGGGAGCTGTTTTTT; j_call: TRBJ2-2; clone_size: NA; v_call: TRBV7-9; d_call: NA